These 9 T cell receptor beta chains originate from one sample sequenced in a study of cytomegalovirus exposure and HLA in healthy donors. Both 60 Vbeta primers and 13 Jbeta primers went into the PCR. The table came from immunoSEQ multiplex PCR; TCRdb's copy has only in-frame clones and leaves some out. Seen here are about 140,000 clones, 75% to 90% observed once, and the top ten hold roughly 4.7%. The sequenced sample consisted of PBMCs. These TCRs come from a middle-aged man in good health and CMV-seronegative.

This clone was seen a single time. The V gene is TRBV10-3, the J gene TRBJ1-5; TRBD1 aligns across 9 bases. The CDR3 has 14 residues. The ends lost 6 bases at V and 7 bases at J; junction bases unmatched: 7. From germline, CDR1 is ENHRY and CDR2 SYGVKD. CDR3 region: CAISPGQGGQPQHF. The CDR3 nucleotides are TGTGCCATCAGCCCGGGACAGGGAGGGCAGCCCCAGCATTTT.

The chain carries TRBV7-9 and TRBJ1-1; TRBD1 aligns across 7 bases. Germline V gives CDR1 SEHNR, CDR2 FQNEAQ (reference sequence). The CDR3 contains 13 residues. Trimming at V came to 5 bases and at J to 7 bases, leaving 7 bases not matched to a gene. CDR3 nucleotides: TGTGCCAGCAGCCCGAGGGACAGCCTTGAAGCTTTCTTT. Translating it yields CASSPRDSLEAFF.

This clone was seen once. V gene TRBV28 combines with J gene TRBJ1-2; the match to TRBD1 covers 7 bases. Per germline, CDR1 MDHEN and CDR2 SYDVKM. This CDR3 is 13 amino acids long. V dropped 5 bases and J dropped 6; count of bases not matched to a gene: 6. The DNA of the CDR3 is TGTGCCAGCAGTCTGAACAGGGGTAATGGCTACACCTTC. Encoded protein: CASSLNRGNGYTF.

This sequence joins TRBV9 and TRBJ1-1; no reliable D call. CDR1 and CDR2 (germline): SGDLS, YYNGEE. This CDR3 is 15 amino acids long. Trimming removed 2 bases from V and 0 bases from J, with 11 bases in between. The CDR3 DNA reads as TGTGCCAGCAGCGTCCAAGTAGAGCTGAACACTGAAGCTTTCTTT. Translated, it gives CASSVQVELNTEAFF.

This clone was recorded only once. The chain links TRBV28 to TRBJ1-5, with 8 bases fitting TRBD1. V lost 2 bases and J lost 0; bases outside the gene matches: 3. CDR1 and CDR2 from the germline V gene are MDHEN and SYDVKM. This CDR3 spans 16 amino acids. CDR3 in DNA: TGTGCCAGCAGTTTAGGGACAGGCAATAGCAATCAGCCCCAGCATTTT. Protein sequence: CASSLGTGNSNQPQHF. The whole variable domain, remainder taken from reference TRBV28 and TRBJ1-5, is DVKVTQSSRYLVKRTGEKVFLECVQDMDHENMFWYRQDPGLGLRLIYFSYDVKMKEKGDIPEGYSVSREKKERFSLILESASTNQTSMYLCASSLGTGNSNQPQHFGDGTRLSIL.

The J gene is TRBJ2-7, the V gene TRBV5-4; 8 bases agree with TRBD1. The CDR3 runs to 15 residues. In germline, CDR1 is SGHNT, CDR2 YYREEE (reference sequence). V gave up 0 bases and J gave up 3 bases; unmatched junction bases: 5. CDR3 region: CASSLETGAIYEQYF. CDR3 DNA sequence: TGTGCCAGCAGCTTGGAGACAGGGGCGATCTACGAGCAGTACTTC.

This sequence joins TRBV27 and TRBJ1-1; perhaps TRBD1 as D (6 bases). V shed 5 bases and J shed 0 bases, with 13 bases lying between them. The CDR3 totals 15 residues. The germline V gene has CDR1 MNHEY and CDR2 SMNVEV (reference sequence). The CDR3 sequence: CASSPGTTVNTEAFF. DNA for the CDR3: TGTGCCAGCAGTCCGGGGACAACGGTGAACACTGAAGCTTTCTTT.

This clone showed up just a few times. The chain recombines TRBV5-6 with TRBJ1-5, with TRBD1 identical over 7 bases. CDR3 size: 15 residues. Losses at the gene ends were 3 bases for V and 6 bases for J; bases not matched to a gene: 9. The germline V gene has CDR1 SGHDT and CDR2 YYEEEE. The CDR3 region has the DNA TGTGCCAGCAGCTCAGGAGCAGGGGACAGTCAGCCCCAGCATTTT. Translated: CASSSGAGDSQPQHF.

A word on this clone: The sample holds other DNA sequences that translate to the same CDR3. The chain carries TRBV6-6 and TRBJ2-5; tentative D call: TRBD2 (7 bases). This CDR3 contains 16 residues. V dropped 5 bases and J dropped 2 bases, with 18 bases sitting between them. Germline V gives CDR1 MNHNY, CDR2 SVGAGI (reference sequence). CDR3 protein: CASSPKGVAGQETQYF. Written as DNA, the CDR3 is TGTGCCAGCAGTCCGAAGGGGGTAGCGGGTCAAGAGACCCAGTACTTC.